The source of this T cell receptor (beta chain) is a study of beta chain features in type 1 diabetes. Reverse transcribing all isolated RNA meant expressed TCRB transcripts were sequenced. TCRdb keeps only in-frame clones here, not all; method: immunoSEQ multiplex PCR. This sample has about 110,000 clones, with less than 40% found just once. Germline CDR1 is SGHTA and CDR2 is FQGNSA. V shed 4 bases, J shed 5 bases, and the junction held 7 bases outside the gene matches. The CDR3 covers 14 residues. Points on this clone: What it recognizes is unknown.

Broader study findings: Among patients with Type 1 diabetes, TCRB CDR3s were moderately but significantly shorter in every one of the four CD4+ subsets. Patients with type 1 diabetes showed fewer VDJ junction insertions and more deletions.

The chain employs TRBV7-2 and TRBJ2-5; the match to TRBD1 covers 7 bases. Sequenced material: stem cell memory CD4+ T cells from blood. The sequence was collected from a woman under 30 in good health. CDR3 nucleotides: TGTGCCAGCAGCTGGTTACAGGGGAGCGAGACCCAGTACTTC. Protein sequence: CASSWLQGSETQYF.